This entry lists 27 T cell receptor beta chains sequenced from one sample in a study of T cell responses to AZD1222 COVID-19 vaccine. Sequencing used immunoSEQ multiplex PCR; TCRdb keeps in-frame clones, though not all of them. This sample has about 60,000 clones, with about 86% found just once. This sample comprised peripheral blood, obtained on day 0 of AZD1222 vaccination. These receptors came from an adult in good health.

The chain carries TRBV6-2 or TRBV6-3 and TRBJ1-6, with 9 bases aligning to TRBD1. CDR3 length: 17 residues. Per the germline V gene, CDR1 is MNHEY and CDR2 is SVGEGT. The trim removed 2 bases at V and 5 bases at J, leaving 7 bases unmatched. DNA for the CDR3: TGTGCCAGCAGTTACGACGGACAGGGGAAAAATAATTCACCCCTCCACTTT. Amino acids: CASSYDGQGKNNSPLHF.

This clone has more than one count but fewer than ten. The chain employs TRBV5-1 and TRBJ2-1; weak D call: TRBD2 (6 bases). Germline CDR1 is SGHRS and CDR2 is YFSETQ. The CDR3 loop spans 20 amino acids. With 0 bases removed from V and 1 base from J, the gap between germline ends came to 23 bases. The CDR3 protein is CASSLVFGGGDESSYNEQFF. The CDR3 nucleotides read TGCGCCAGCAGCTTGGTTTTTGGCGGAGGGGACGAAAGTTCCTACAATGAGCAGTTCTTC. Looking up the rest from reference TRBV5-1 and TRBJ2-1 gives the full variable domain: KAGVTQTPRYLIKTRGQQVTLSCSPISGHRSVSWYQQTPGQGLQFLFEYFSETQRNKGNFPGRFSGRQFSNSRSEMNVSTLELGDSALYLCASSLVFGGGDESSYNEQFFGPGTRLTVL.

This clone was observed a single time. The V call is TRBV30, the J call TRBJ2-1, with 7 bases aligning to TRBD2. Germline V CDR1 and CDR2: GTSNPN, SVGIG (reference sequence). V gave up 3 bases and J gave up 6 bases; unmatched junction bases: 8. The CDR3 loop spans 14 amino acids. In DNA form, the CDR3 reads TGTGCCTGGAGCGGGGGGATTGGGACCAATGAGCAGTTCTTC. As protein: CAWSGGIGTNEQFF.

This chain joins TRBV19 and TRBJ1-1; no clear D gene. V was pared by 6 bases and J by 5 bases, with 13 bases between. From germline, CDR1 is LNHDA and CDR2 SQIVND (reference sequence). The CDR3 has 13 amino acids. This CDR3 is CASSPILGTEAFF. The CDR3 DNA follows: TGTGCCAGTAGCCCGATTTTGGGTACTGAAGCTTTCTTT.

This sequence joins TRBV28 and TRBJ2-3; 9 bases agree with TRBD2. There are 13 residues in the CDR3. J lost 1 base, V lost 7 bases, and 0 bases had no gene match. Germline V lookup: CDR1 MDHEN, CDR2 SYDVKM. The CDR3 reads CASIAGGTDTQYF. As DNA, the CDR3 is TGTGCCAGCATAGCGGGAGGCACAGATACGCAGTATTTT.

The V and J genes are TRBV7-2 and TRBJ2-1; D remains unclear. The CDR3 runs 15 residues. CDR1 SGHTA and CDR2 FQGNSA come from the germline V gene. With 1 base removed from V and 7 bases from J, the gap between germline ends came to 14 bases. This CDR3 is CASSLVWTRENEQFF. The CDR3, as DNA: TGTGCCAGCAGCTTAGTTTGGACCCGAGAAAATGAGCAGTTCTTC.

The gene calls are TRBV7-2 and TRBJ2-7; the D is unclear. The CDR3 totals 13 residues. Trimming stripped 0 bases from V and 6 bases from J, with 9 bases between. Germline values: CDR1 SGHTA, CDR2 FQGNSA. CDR3 protein: CASSLATRFEQYF. The CDR3, as DNA: TGTGCCAGCAGCTTAGCGACCCGATTCGAGCAGTACTTC. Combining the CDR3 with reference TRBV7-2 and TRBJ2-7 gives the whole variable domain GAGVSQSPSNKVTEKGKDVELRCDPISGHTALYWYRQSLGQGLEFLIYFQGNSAPDKSGLPSDRFSAERTGGSVSTLTIQRTQQEDSAVYLCASSLATRFEQYFGPGTRLTVT.

This clone was seen only once. The V and J genes are TRBV7-2 and TRBJ1-5; no firm D call. In germline, CDR1 is SGHTA, CDR2 FQGNSA. The CDR3 has 15 amino acids. V lost 3 bases to trimming and J lost 3 bases, with 12 bases between them. The DNA for the CDR3 is TGTGCCAGCAGCTTGGCTTCCAGTTACAATCAGCCCCAGCATTTT. Translating gives CASSLASSYNQPQHF.

V is TRBV5-4 and J is TRBJ1-2; tentative D call: TRBD1 (6 bases). Germline V gives CDR1 SGHNT, CDR2 YYREEE (reference sequence). Trimming shortened V by 5 bases and J by 1 base, and 12 bases separated the two germline ends. There are 14 residues in the CDR3. CDR3 nucleotide sequence: TGTGCCAGCAGTCGCGGGACACGTAACTATGGCTACACCTTC. Its translation is CASSRGTRNYGYTF.

The rearrangement links TRBV28 to TRBJ2-5; D is uncertain. Germline CDR1 and CDR2: MDHEN and SYDVKM. With 3 bases removed from V and 3 bases from J, the gap between germline ends came to 20 bases. CDR3 length: 17 amino acids. CDR3 loop: CASSLAARLDSEETQYF. CDR3 bases: TGTGCCAGCAGTTTGGCCGCGAGATTAGATTCGGAAGAGACCCAGTACTTC. Together with reference TRBV28 and TRBJ2-5, the CDR3 gives the full variable domain: DVKVTQSSRYLVKRTGEKVFLECVQDMDHENMFWYRQDPGLGLRLIYFSYDVKMKEKGDIPEGYSVSREKKERFSLILESASTNQTSMYLCASSLAARLDSEETQYFGPGTRLLVL.

This chain links TRBV28 with TRBJ2-7; TRBD2 aligns across 12 bases. V shed 6 bases and J 0 bases; nucleotides not matched to a gene: 9. Germline CDR1 MDHEN, CDR2 SYDVKM. The CDR3 totals 17 residues. The CDR3, as DNA: TGTGCCAGCAGGGCGCGTGGACTAGCGGGGAACTCCTACGAGCAGTACTTC. Protein product: CASRARGLAGNSYEQYF.

This clone was observed a single time. V gene TRBV28 combines with J gene TRBJ2-4, with TRBD1 as a possible D gene (7 bases). The CDR3 totals 20 residues. Per the germline V gene, CDR1 is MDHEN and CDR2 is SYDVKM. V was cut by 6 bases and J by 0 bases, with 27 bases left in between. CDR3 sequence: CASSHPAGTETSLAKNIQYF. As DNA, the CDR3 is TGTGCCAGCAGCCACCCCGCGGGGACAGAGACATCGCTAGCCAAAAACATTCAGTACTTC.

The chain carries TRBV6-5 and TRBJ2-7; D is ambiguous. CDR1 and CDR2 from the germline V gene are MNHEY and SVGAGI. The CDR3 covers 14 residues. Trimming took 1 base from V and 0 from J, leaving 7 bases between them. CDR3 DNA sequence: TGTGCCAGCAGTTACTTGGGTCCCTCCTACGAGCAGTACTTC. It specifies CASSYLGPSYEQYF.

The chain recombines TRBV9 with TRBJ1-1, with TRBD1 as a possible D gene (5 bases). From germline, CDR1 is SGDLS and CDR2 YYNGEE. The CDR3 contains 16 residues. With 3 bases removed from V and 6 bases from J, the gap between germline ends came to 21 bases. The CDR3 coding sequence is TGTGCCAGCAGCGAATTACCCGGGACGAGGTTTTCTGAAGCTTTCTTT. Encoded protein: CASSELPGTRFSEAFF.

The chain joins TRBV4-2 to TRBJ1-1; D remains ambiguous. Germline CDR1 and CDR2: LGHNA and YNFKEQ. V gave up 0 bases and J gave up 8 bases, with 22 bases separating them. This CDR3 has 17 amino acids. CDR3 nucleotides: TGTGCCAGCAGCCAAGATTCCCGGGAACAAGGGAAGGACGAAGCTTTCTTT. This sequence encodes CASSQDSREQGKDEAFF.

V usage is TRBV5-1 and J usage is TRBJ1-1, with D unresolved. The CDR3 covers 14 residues. Trimming shortened V by 1 base and J by 0 bases, and 7 bases separated the two germline ends. From germline, CDR1 is SGHRS and CDR2 YFSETQ. The DNA of the CDR3 is TGCGCCAGCAGCTTGATGGCCTTGAACACTGAAGCTTTCTTT. Its protein is CASSLMALNTEAFF. The full variable domain, in which reference TRBV5-1 and TRBJ1-1 provide the parts outside the CDR3, is KAGVTQTPRYLIKTRGQQVTLSCSPISGHRSVSWYQQTPGQGLQFLFEYFSETQRNKGNFPGRFSGRQFSNSRSEMNVSTLELGDSALYLCASSLMALNTEAFFGQGTRLTVV.

J is TRBJ1-6 and V is TRBV2; 7 nucleotides line up with TRBD1. V gave up 1 base and J gave up 13 bases; unmatched junction bases: 4. The germline CDR1 and CDR2 sequences are SNHLY and FYNNEI. The CDR3 contains 13 residues. The CDR3 nucleotides read TGTGCCAGCAGTGAAGTCGAGGGGGCGCCCCTCCACTTT. It is translated as CASSEVEGAPLHF.

The chain joins TRBV12-3 or TRBV12-4 to TRBJ2-1; D is ambiguous. Trimming took off 6 bases at V and 2 bases at J, with 5 bases between the two ends. This CDR3 is 12 amino acids long. CDR3 sequence (DNA): TGTGCCAGCAGGGCTGCCTACAATGAGCAGTTCTTC. It specifies CASRAAYNEQFF.

The rearrangement uses TRBV28 and TRBJ1-6, with D possibly being TRBD1 (6 bases). The CDR3 sequence is 13 residues long. V lost 8 bases, J lost 6 bases, and 11 bases lay in between. The germline CDR1 and CDR2 sequences are MDHEN and SYDVKM. CDR3 amino acids: CASLGQLNSPLHF. The CDR3 nucleotides read TGTGCCAGCCTTGGACAGCTTAATTCACCCCTCCACTTT.

The chain is built from TRBV19 and TRBJ2-7; 9 bases align to TRBD1. This CDR3 is built from 14 residues. After removal of 3 bases from V and 0 bases from J, the junction contained 0 bases not matched to a gene. CDR1 and CDR2 from the germline V gene are LNHDA and SQIVND (reference sequence). The CDR3 is CASSMGQGSYEQYF. In nucleotides, the CDR3 is TGTGCCAGTAGTATGGGACAGGGCTCCTACGAGCAGTACTTC.

This sequence joins TRBV11-2 and TRBJ2-7; D possibly corresponds to TRBD2 (6 bases). Trimming removed 1 base from V and 1 base from J, with 17 bases in between. Germline loops: CDR1 SGHAT, CDR2 FQNNGV. The CDR3 spans 17 residues. The CDR3: CASSLVGWPSASYEQYF. Written as DNA, the CDR3 is TGTGCCAGCAGCTTAGTGGGCTGGCCTAGCGCGTCCTACGAGCAGTACTTC.

The chain employs TRBV11-2 and TRBJ1-1; D is unclear. Deletions cut 1 base from V and 6 bases from J, with 3 bases between. Per germline, CDR1 SGHAT and CDR2 FQNNGV. The CDR3 runs 11 residues. The CDR3 DNA reads as TGTGCCAGCAGCTTAGGGGCTGAAGCTTTCTTT. Translated: CASSLGAEAFF.

V gene TRBV4-3 combines with J gene TRBJ2-7, with D possibly being TRBD2 (5 bases). Per germline, CDR1 LGHNA and CDR2 YSLEER. V lost 0 bases to trimming and J lost 4 bases, with 19 bases between them. The CDR3 runs to 17 residues. CDR3 sequence (DNA): TGCGCCAGCAGCCAAGATCAAGGTGCAGACTATCCTTACGAGCAGTACTTC. Translating it yields CASSQDQGADYPYEQYF.

V usage is TRBV7-2 and J usage is TRBJ2-1, with D unresolved. Trimming removed 8 bases at V and 4 bases at J, with 15 bases between. Germline CDR1 reads SGHTA; CDR2 reads FQGNSA. The CDR3 has 14 amino acids. The CDR3: CASYLKGGYNEQFF. CDR3 in DNA: TGTGCCAGCTACCTAAAAGGTGGTTACAATGAGCAGTTCTTC. The entire variable domain, with the rest obtained from reference TRBV7-2 and TRBJ2-1, is as follows: GAGVSQSPSNKVTEKGKDVELRCDPISGHTALYWYRQSLGQGLEFLIYFQGNSAPDKSGLPSDRFSAERTGGSVSTLTIQRTQQEDSAVYLCASYLKGGYNEQFFGPGTRLTVL.

The chain uses TRBV6-5 and TRBJ1-1, with a possible D match to TRBD1 (6 bases). Germline CDR1 reads MNHEY; CDR2 reads SVGAGI. This CDR3 spans 15 amino acids. Trimming shortened V by 2 bases and J by 0 bases, and 10 bases separated the two germline ends. The CDR3 nucleotides read TGTGCCAGCAGTTACGGACAGACAGTGAACACTGAAGCTTTCTTT. Its translation: CASSYGQTVNTEAFF.

The genes are TRBV5-4 and TRBJ2-2; tentative D call: TRBD1 (5 bases). This CDR3 spans 15 amino acids. Germline V gene lookup returns CDR1 SGHNT and CDR2 YYREEE (reference sequence). Deletions cut 6 bases from V and 5 bases from J, with 17 bases between. CDR3 protein: CASNPWQGDTGELFF. For the CDR3, the DNA is TGTGCCAGCAACCCGTGGCAGGGCGATACCGGGGAGCTGTTTTTT.

The CDR3 coding sequence is TGTGCCAGCAGTGCCGGGACTGTCACCGGGGAGCTGTTTTTT. Translating it yields CASSAGTVTGELFF. This chain uses TRBV28 with TRBJ2-2; D is possibly TRBD2 (6 bases). CDR3 length: 14 residues. V was cut by 5 bases and J by 4 bases, with 11 bases left in between. Germline V gene data show CDR1 as MDHEN and CDR2 as SYDVKM.